These T cell receptor beta chains were read from a single sample in a study of OX40 agonist ivuxolimab in advanced cancers. Assay: immunoSEQ multiplex PCR; the TCRdb copy retains only in-frame clones and omits some. The profile shows some 66,000 clones, about 85% of them singletons. The material sequenced was CD4+ or CD8+ T cells sorted from blood, taken in a trial of the OX40 agonist ivuxolimab. These receptor sequences come from an adult with an advanced solid tumor such as melanoma, head and neck, liver or kidney cancer. The CDR3 runs from the conserved cysteine through the conserved F or W. Each record gives: D gene, V gene, J gene, clone size, CDR3 protein, CDR3 DNA. D genes are given only for firm matches. Part of the rows lack a size; the others show once, few, many or a class for expanded clones.

-	TRBV27	TRBJ1-1	-	CATLGRGNFAEAFF	TGTGCCACCCTTGGGAGGGGTAATTTTGCTGAAGCTTTCTTT
TRBD1	TRBV4-1	TRBJ1-5	once	CASRGQGGGNQPQHF	TGCGCCAGCAGGGGCCAGGGGGGGGGCAATCAGCCCCAGCATTTT
-	TRBV7-2	TRBJ1-5	-	CASSLDTGRPQHF	TGTGCCAGCAGCTTAGACACGGGTCGGCCCCAGCATTTT
-	TRBV30	TRBJ1-3	once	CAWSAPKGRLSGNTIYF	TGTGCCTGGAGTGCGCCCAAAGGACGTCTCTCTGGAAACACCATATATTTT
-	TRBV29-1	TRBJ2-2	-	CSVTRVGIGELFF	TGCAGCGTTACCAGGGTGGGCATCGGGGAGCTGTTTTTT
-	TRBV5-4	TRBJ2-3	-	CASSLDSGTTDTDTQYF	TGTGCCAGCAGCTTGGACAGCGGGACAACCGACACAGATACGCAGTATTTT
-	TRBV18	TRBJ2-5	-	CASSQETQYF	TGTGCCAGCTCCCAAGAGACCCAGTACTTC
TRBD1	TRBV6-1	TRBJ1-2	-	CASSGDRGPQSNYGYTF	TGTGCCAGCAGTGGCGACAGGGGGCCGCAGTCTAACTATGGCTACACCTTC
-	TRBV19	TRBJ1-5	-	CASRPGFGGNQPQHF	TGTGCCAGTAGACCCGGATTTGGCGGCAATCAGCCCCAGCATTTT
-	TRBV5-6	TRBJ2-1	few	CASSLVASSYFNNEQFF	TGTGCCAGCAGCTTGGTGGCTAGCAGCTACTTCAACAATGAGCAGTTCTTC